The entry below describes one T cell receptor (beta chain). Germline CDR1 reads MNHEY; CDR2 reads SVGAGI. V shed 6 bases, J shed 8 bases, and the junction held 8 bases outside the gene matches. The CDR3 sequence is 14 residues long. This sample was included in a study of blood T cell repertoires in COVID-19. Study overall: From the United States, Italy and Spain came samples of acute and convalescent COVID-19. PBMCs, B-cell-depleted T cells, or T cells were the source of the cDNA or gDNA that made up the material.

Authors' processing steps: Quantification of nucleated cells was approximated via reference gene primer amplification. The data were produced by immunoSEQ multiplex PCR, yet TCRdb's version contains in-frame clones alone and is incomplete. D and trimming were read from the DNA, whereas the V and J calls and clone size are those reported in that table. The sample includes roughly 15,000 clones, over 75% of them seen just once. The chain links TRBV6-5 to TRBJ1-4; 8 nucleotides agree with TRBD1. Input material: peripheral blood. The origin of this receptor is a man aged 70 or older in a cohort sampled during active COVID-19. CDR3 amino acids: CASRKDRAAEKLFF. The CDR3 DNA is TGTGCCAGCAGGAAGGACAGGGCGGCGGAAAAACTGTTTTTT.